The 28 T cell receptor beta chains listed next were all sequenced from one sample in a study of cytomegalovirus exposure and HLA in healthy donors. The PCR was carried out with 60 Vbeta primers and 13 Jbeta primers. Repertoires were generated with immunoSEQ multiplex PCR, while TCRdb's copy carries only in-frame clones and drops some. The profile shows more than 140,000 clones, over 60% of them singletons. The sample consisted of PBMCs. The receptors originated from a woman younger than 45 in good health and CMV-seropositive.

This clone was detected once. The V gene is TRBV7-2, the J gene TRBJ2-5, with D perhaps TRBD2 (5 bases). The V end lost 5 bases, the J end lost 2 bases, and 12 bases lay between the germline ends. Germline CDR1 reads SGHTA; CDR2 reads FQGNSA. The CDR3 covers 14 residues. The DNA of the CDR3 is TGTGCCAGCAGCCCCGCTAGGACTCAAGAGACCCAGTACTTC. Protein product: CASSPARTQETQYF.

V is TRBV2 and J is TRBJ1-5; D not resolved. Germline-derived CDR1 and CDR2 are SNHLY and FYNNEI. CDR3 length: 14 residues. With 4 bases removed from V and 8 bases from J, the gap between germline ends came to 15 bases. The CDR3 region is CASSVLFVVEPQHF. DNA of the CDR3: TGTGCCAGCAGTGTCCTATTTGTCGTAGAGCCCCAGCATTTT. The full variable domain, in which reference TRBV2 and TRBJ1-5 provide the parts outside the CDR3, is EPEVTQTPSHQVTQMGQEVILRCVPISNHLYFYWYRQILGQKVEFLVSFYNNEISEKSEIFDDQFSVERPDGSNFTLKIRSTKLEDSAMYFCASSVLFVVEPQHFGDGTRLSIL.

The chain uses TRBV19 and TRBJ2-5; TRBD2 might be the D (6 bases). The germline CDR1 and CDR2 sequences are LNHDA and SQIVND (reference sequence). CDR3 length equals 15 residues. The V end was cut by 2 bases, the J end by 4 bases, with 14 bases between. CDR3: CASSILVQGGETQYF. In DNA, the CDR3 is TGTGCCAGTAGTATATTAGTTCAGGGAGGAGAGACCCAGTACTTC.

The V call is TRBV5-1, the J call TRBJ2-3; D is unclear. The CDR3 length is 12 residues. Trimming removed 5 bases from V and 2 bases from J, with 6 bases in between. Germline V CDR1 and CDR2: SGHRS, YFSETQ. DNA of the CDR3: TGCGCCAGCAGTGTCAACACAGATACGCAGTATTTT. Amino acids: CASSVNTDTQYF.

The V and J genes are TRBV6-4 and TRBJ2-7; 9 nucleotides match TRBD2. Trimming took 4 bases from V and 3 from J; bases not matched to a gene: 16. This CDR3 is 18 amino acids long. Germline CDR1 reads MRHNA; CDR2 reads SNTAGT. The CDR3 protein is CASSAVPGLASHNYEQYF. The DNA of the CDR3 is TGTGCCAGCAGTGCCGTCCCGGGACTAGCTTCTCATAACTACGAGCAGTACTTC.

The CDR3 here is CASSLFLGSGSEVNEQFF. CDR3 nucleotide sequence: TGTGCCAGCAGCTTATTCCTAGGGAGCGGGAGTGAGGTTAATGAGCAGTTCTTC. The V gene is TRBV11-2, the J gene TRBJ2-1, with TRBD2 matching 8 bases. Trimming at V came to 2 bases and at J to 7 bases, leaving 16 bases not matched to a gene. This CDR3 contains 18 residues. CDR1 is SGHAT, CDR2 FQNNGV, per germline.

This chain links TRBV5-4 with TRBJ1-4, with D possibly TRBD1 on 5 matching bases. Germline V gives CDR1 SGHNT, CDR2 YYREEE (reference sequence). The CDR3 totals 15 residues. Trimming stripped 3 bases from V and 3 bases from J, with 12 bases between. The CDR3 coding sequence is TGTGCCAGCAGCTGGCGGACGGGGGCTAATGAAAAACTGTTTTTT. Amino acids: CASSWRTGANEKLFF.

This clone appeared a few times. This chain uses TRBV4-1 with TRBJ1-1; unclear D gene. Per germline, CDR1 MGHRA and CDR2 YSYEKL. The V end lost 5 bases, the J end lost 1 base, and 14 bases lay between the germline ends. The CDR3 is made up of 15 amino acids. The CDR3 nucleotides are TGCGCCAGCAGCGCCGTTCGGGGAAAGAACACTGAAGCTTTCTTT. Amino acid sequence: CASSAVRGKNTEAFF.

The chain couples TRBV30 to TRBJ2-1; weak D call: TRBD2 (6 bases). The germline gives CDR1 GTSNPN, CDR2 SVGIG (reference sequence). The CDR3 has 13 residues. The germline V and J ends were trimmed by 2 bases and 6 bases, with 11 bases remaining between them. The CDR3 sequence: CAWSSGLLNEQFF. In DNA form, the CDR3 reads TGTGCCTGGAGTAGCGGGCTACTCAATGAGCAGTTCTTC.

Here the CDR3 DNA reads TGTGCCAGCAGCTTAATGGCAGGGGAGGGTTCACCCCTCCACTTT. The encoded protein is CASSLMAGEGSPLHF. The chain joins TRBV7-9 to TRBJ1-6, with D maybe TRBD1 (6 bases). With 2 bases removed from V and 9 bases from J, the gap between germline ends came to 14 bases. Germline assignment: CDR1 SEHNR and CDR2 FQNEAQ (reference sequence). The length of the CDR3 is 15 residues.

The CDR3 coding sequence is TGTGCCAGCAGTTTGGGAGGACGTACCAACACAGATACGCAGTATTTT. It codes for CASSLGGRTNTDTQYF. The gene calls are TRBV28 and TRBJ2-3, with D possibly being TRBD2 (6 bases). Trimming removed 3 bases at V and 2 bases at J, with 15 bases between. Germline V gene sequence: CDR1 MDHEN, CDR2 SYDVKM. This CDR3 spans 16 amino acids. Variable domain in full (rest from reference TRBV28 and TRBJ2-3): DVKVTQSSRYLVKRTGEKVFLECVQDMDHENMFWYRQDPGLGLRLIYFSYDVKMKEKGDIPEGYSVSREKKERFSLILESASTNQTSMYLCASSLGGRTNTDTQYFGPGTRLTVL.

The gene calls are TRBV6-1 and TRBJ2-7; D might be TRBD1 (6 bases). Germline CDR1 is MNHNS and CDR2 is SASEGT. There are 15 residues in the CDR3. With 4 bases removed from V and 2 bases from J, the gap between germline ends came to 15 bases. CDR3 residues: CASSARQVLAYEQYF. In nucleotides, the CDR3 is TGTGCCAGCAGTGCGCGACAGGTACTAGCCTACGAGCAGTACTTC.

This clone was recorded once. The chain links TRBV5-1 to TRBJ1-2; TRBD1 matches 7 bases. The V gene end was trimmed by 0 bases and the J gene end by 6 bases; junction bases not matched to a gene: 2. CDR1 is SGHRS, CDR2 YFSETQ, per germline. CDR3 length equals 13 residues. In DNA, the CDR3 is TGCGCCAGCAGCTTGGGGACAGGTCATGGCTACACCTTC. It is translated as CASSLGTGHGYTF. The variable domain in full, completed from reference TRBV5-1 and TRBJ1-2, reads KAGVTQTPRYLIKTRGQQVTLSCSPISGHRSVSWYQQTPGQGLQFLFEYFSETQRNKGNFPGRFSGRQFSNSRSEMNVSTLELGDSALYLCASSLGTGHGYTFGSGTRLTVV.

V is TRBV27 and J is TRBJ2-7; D ambiguous. CDR3 length: 14 residues. Looked up from germline, CDR1 is MNHEY and CDR2 is SMNVEV (reference sequence). V was pared by 2 bases and J by 0 bases, with 8 bases between. The CDR3 loop is CASSLGQVSYEQYF. The CDR3 DNA sequence: TGTGCCAGCAGTTTAGGTCAGGTCTCCTACGAGCAGTACTTC.

This clone has more than one count but fewer than ten. This chain uses TRBV5-4 with TRBJ2-5, with 9 bases fitting TRBD2. V was clipped by 3 bases and J by 3 bases; unmatched bases: 12. The CDR3 consists of 17 residues. CDR1 is SGHNT and CDR2 is YYREEE in the germline V gene (reference sequence). In nucleotides, the CDR3 is TGTGCCAGCAGCTCTCGGTTTGGTAGCGGGGGTAAAGAGACCCAGTACTTC. Translation: CASSSRFGSGGKETQYF. The full variable domain, in which reference TRBV5-4 and TRBJ2-5 provide the parts outside the CDR3, is ETGVTQSPTHLIKTRGQQVTLRCSSQSGHNTVSWYQQALGQGPQFIFQYYREEENGRGNFPPRFSGLQFPNYSSELNVNALELDDSALYLCASSSRFGSGGKETQYFGPGTRLLVL.

CDR3 sequence (DNA): TGTGCCTGGTCGAGCCACCCGATCTCTGGAAACACCATATATTTT. This codes for CAWSSHPISGNTIYF. J is TRBJ1-3 and V is TRBV30; unclear D gene. This CDR3 is built from 15 residues. Trimming took off 5 bases at V and 0 bases at J, with 14 bases between the two ends. Germline CDR1 GTSNPN, CDR2 SVGIG (reference sequence).

This clone was detected only a few times. This chain connects TRBV27 to TRBJ2-7; a weak D match, TRBD1 (6 bases). V lost 6 bases to trimming and J lost 4 bases, with 13 bases between them. Germline-derived CDR1 and CDR2 are MNHEY and SMNVEV (reference sequence). The CDR3 spans 13 residues. DNA of the CDR3: TGTGCCAGCAGAGCAGGGGACAAATACGAGCAGTACTTC. Protein: CASRAGDKYEQYF.

CDR3 loop: CASSRGQAYNEQFF. The CDR3 DNA sequence: TGTGCCAGCAGCCGGGGACAGGCTTACAATGAGCAGTTCTTC. The chain combines TRBV9 with TRBJ2-1, with 8 nucleotides matching TRBD1. The CDR3 has 14 amino acids. V was clipped by 4 bases and J by 4 bases; unmatched bases: 4. In germline, CDR1 is SGDLS, CDR2 YYNGEE.

The V gene is TRBV29-1, the J gene TRBJ2-7; D may be TRBD2 (7 bases). V lost 3 bases to trimming and J lost 5 bases, with 14 bases between them. CDR3 length: 13 amino acids. The germline CDR1 and CDR2 sequences are SQVTM and ANQGSEA. The CDR3 DNA reads as TGCAGCGTTGAGGGGGGGGCAGGGGACGAGCAGTACTTC. This sequence encodes CSVEGGAGDEQYF.

The V call is TRBV15, the J call TRBJ1-5, with D perhaps matching TRBD1 (5 bases). The CDR3 consists of 14 residues. Germline V gene lookup returns CDR1 LNHNV and CDR2 YYDKDF (reference sequence). Between the trimmed V and J ends, which lost 5 bases and 3 bases, there was a span of 11 bases. Here the CDR3 DNA reads TGTGCCACCAGCGACAGCTCTGCCAATCAGCCCCAGCATTTT. Protein: CATSDSSANQPQHF.

The gene calls are TRBV5-1 and TRBJ2-5, with 7 bases lining up with TRBD1. Looked up from germline, CDR1 is SGHRS and CDR2 is YFSETQ. V trimming: 4 bases; J trimming: 3 bases; junction bases outside the gene matches: 6. The CDR3 is 14 residues long. The CDR3, as DNA: TGCGCCAGCAGCAGCTCGACAGGGAAAGAGACCCAGTACTTC. Its protein is CASSSSTGKETQYF. The full variable domain, its missing parts supplied by reference TRBV5-1 and TRBJ2-5, is KAGVTQTPRYLIKTRGQQVTLSCSPISGHRSVSWYQQTPGQGLQFLFEYFSETQRNKGNFPGRFSGRQFSNSRSEMNVSTLELGDSALYLCASSSSTGKETQYFGPGTRLLVL.

The chain has TRBV7-9 and TRBJ2-1; TRBD1 is a possible D gene (6 bases). V was trimmed by 5 bases and J by 2 bases, leaving 13 bases between them. This CDR3 is built from 15 residues. Germline V gives CDR1 SEHNR, CDR2 FQNEAQ (reference sequence). CDR3 DNA: TGTGCCAGCAGCCCACCTGGGGGCCCCTACAATGAGCAGTTCTTC. This gives the protein CASSPPGGPYNEQFF.

The rearrangement uses TRBV9 and TRBJ1-2; D remains ambiguous. V was clipped by 0 bases and J by 6 bases, with 12 bases between them. Germline-derived CDR1 and CDR2 are SGDLS and YYNGEE. The CDR3 contains 14 residues. This CDR3 reads CASSVGGRWDGYTF. The CDR3 coding sequence is TGTGCCAGCAGCGTAGGTGGCAGGTGGGATGGCTACACCTTC. The entire variable domain, with the rest obtained from reference TRBV9 and TRBJ1-2, is as follows: DSGVTQTPKHLITATGQRVTLRCSPRSGDLSVYWYQQSLDQGLQFLIQYYNGEERAKGNILERFSAQQFPDLHSELNLSSLELGDSALYFCASSVGGRWDGYTFGSGTRLTVV.

The J gene is TRBJ1-1, the V gene TRBV6-5; TRBD1 aligns across 9 bases. The junction had 6 bases not matched to a gene; V was cut back by 8 bases and J by 2 bases. CDR1 is MNHEY, CDR2 SVGAGI, per germline. The CDR3 contains 14 residues. The CDR3 DNA sequence: TGTGCCAGCTTAAGGACAGGGGTAAACACTGAAGCTTTCTTT. It translates to CASLRTGVNTEAFF.

The chain recombines TRBV5-8 with TRBJ2-1, with D tentatively TRBD2 (5 bases). The CDR3 has 14 amino acids. The V end lost 2 bases, the J end lost 5 bases, and 11 bases lay between the germline ends. CDR1 and CDR2 from the germline V gene are SGHTS and YDEGEE. The CDR3 DNA is TGTGCCAGCAGCTTCGGGGAGATAAACAATGAGCAGTTCTTC. Protein product: CASSFGEINNEQFF.

V and J are TRBV19 and TRBJ2-1, with a weak D call TRBD2 (6 bases). CDR3 length equals 17 residues. The ends were cut back, 5 bases at V and 0 bases at J, with 17 bases in the middle. Germline V gene data show CDR1 as LNHDA and CDR2 as SQIVND (reference sequence). The chain's CDR3 is CASSARGSRISYNEQFF. In nucleotides, the CDR3 is TGTGCCAGTAGTGCTCGGGGGTCGAGGATCTCCTACAATGAGCAGTTCTTC.

This clone was picked up a small number of times. The V gene is TRBV10-3, the J gene TRBJ1-3; D is perhaps TRBD1 (5 bases). Germline assignment: CDR1 ENHRY and CDR2 SYGVKD. Trimming pared 0 bases from V and 0 bases from J, leaving 12 bases between. The CDR3 runs to 17 residues. CDR3 in DNA: TGTGCCATCAGTGAGTCGGGGCTCCTGAGCTCTGGAAACACCATATATTTT. Its translation is CAISESGLLSSGNTIYF.

This clone was counted ten times or more. The gene calls are TRBV6-4 and TRBJ2-3; TRBD2 matches at 11 bases. This CDR3 has 16 residues. Germline V gives CDR1 MRHNA, CDR2 SNTAGT. J was trimmed by 1 base and V by 0 bases; bases with no gene match: 0. CDR3 sequence (DNA): TGTGCCAGCAGTGACTCGACTAGCGGGGGCACAGATACGCAGTATTTT. This encodes CASSDSTSGGTDTQYF.